Detailed here is one TCR beta chain. Original analysis: Estimation of nucleated cell counts relied on the amplification of reference gene primers. Produced via immunoSEQ multiplex PCR; TCRdb's table is partial and in-frame only. The DNA was the basis for D and trimming; V, J and clone size are from that table. Altogether under 300,000 clones are present, approximately 92% being singletons, with the ten largest covering approximately 4.6%. The ends were cut back, 3 bases at V and 1 base at J, with 4 bases in the middle. The CDR3 is made up of 14 amino acids. The germline V gene has CDR1 SGHAT and CDR2 FQDESV (reference sequence). The data belong to a study of blood T cell repertoires in COVID-19. As for the study in general: COVID-19 samples, acute and convalescent, were from the United States, Italy and Spain. Sources were T cells, B-cell-depleted T cells, or PBMCs; the material itself was cDNA or gDNA.

The clonotype was recovered from a woman between 40 and 55 years old who had recovered from COVID-19. The chain combines TRBV11-1 with TRBJ2-6; no firm D call. Specimen: peripheral blood. DNA for the CDR3: TGTGCCAGCAGCTTCCAGTCTGGGGCCAACGTCCTGACTTTC. Protein product: CASSFQSGANVLTF.